Described below is a single T cell receptor beta chain sequence and its context. The data were obtained in a study of blood T cell repertoires in COVID-19. Original handling: The assay estimated nucleated cells by amplifying reference gene primers. The protocol was immunoSEQ multiplex PCR, while the TCRdb copy is restricted to in-frame clones and leaves out a portion. D and trimming were read from the DNA, whereas the V and J calls and clone size are those reported in that table. Of about 150,000 clones in the sample, approximately 86% are singletons; the top ten hold around 0.91%. The germline CDR1 and CDR2 sequences are KGHDR and SFDVKD. This CDR3 is 16 amino acids long. Deletions cut 1 base from V and 2 bases from J, with 13 bases between.

What was sequenced was peripheral blood. The chain combines TRBV24-1 with TRBJ1-2; a possible D gene is TRBD1 (6 bases). The receptor comes from a woman in her fifties or sixties with acute or convalescent COVID-19. DNA of the CDR3: TGTGCCACCAGTGATTTCAAACAGGGCGCCAACTATGGCTACACCTTC. Translated: CATSDFKQGANYGYTF.